One sample yielded the 30 T cell receptor beta chains listed below, sequenced in a study of cytomegalovirus exposure and HLA in healthy donors. The PCR contained 60 Vbeta and 13 Jbeta primers. TCRdb's copy holds only in-frame clones and misses some; the assay was immunoSEQ multiplex PCR. The sample yields 160,000 or so clones, more than 70% seen once. The sample consisted of PBMCs. All receptors derive from a male donor in good health and CMV-seropositive.

J is TRBJ1-2 and V is TRBV4-1, with a tentative D call TRBD1 (6 bases). Germline loops: CDR1 MGHRA, CDR2 YSYEKL. V lost 1 base and J 7 bases, leaving 16 bases between the germline ends. This CDR3 comprises 15 residues. The CDR3 is CASSQVSWGQGGYTF. The CDR3 nucleotides are TGCGCCAGCAGCCAAGTGTCCTGGGGGCAGGGTGGCTACACCTTC.

The CDR3 DNA sequence: TGTGCCAGCAGCGCCCTGGGAGCAGATACGCAGTATTTT. This translates into CASSALGADTQYF. This sequence joins TRBV9 and TRBJ2-3; tentative D call: TRBD2 (5 bases). The CDR3 consists of 13 residues. The germline gives CDR1 SGDLS, CDR2 YYNGEE. Between the trimmed V and J ends, which lost 3 bases and 4 bases, there was a span of 9 bases.

This chain connects TRBV9 to TRBJ2-7, with D possibly matching TRBD1 (6 bases). The CDR3 covers 14 residues. Germline CDR1 is SGDLS and CDR2 is YYNGEE. The V and J ends lost 0 bases and 5 bases respectively, with 12 bases between them. The chain's CDR3 is CASSVAEQGHEQYF. In DNA form, the CDR3 reads TGTGCCAGCAGCGTAGCCGAACAGGGCCACGAGCAGTACTTC.

This clone was seen only a few times. The genes are TRBV27 and TRBJ2-1; 10 bases are shared with TRBD2. Unmatched junction bases numbered 3, after V lost 10 bases and J lost 0 bases. The CDR3 is 14 amino acids. Germline V lookup: CDR1 MNHEY, CDR2 SMNVEV (reference sequence). CDR3 sequence: CAISSGSSYNEQFF. The DNA for the CDR3 is TGTGCCATTTCTAGCGGGAGCTCCTACAATGAGCAGTTCTTC.

The chain links TRBV29-1 to TRBJ1-1; the match to TRBD1 covers 12 bases. V trimming: 0 bases; J trimming: 4 bases; junction bases outside the gene matches: 15. Germline CDR1 and CDR2: SQVTM and ANQGSEA. The CDR3 contains 19 residues. CDR3 coding DNA: TGCAGCGTTGAAGAGGTTGTCCGGGACAGGGGGCGTAGAATCACTGAAGCTTTCTTT. This encodes CSVEEVVRDRGRRITEAFF.

This clone showed up just once. The chain links TRBV7-8 to TRBJ2-7; 7 bases are shared with TRBD1. Germline CDR1 and CDR2: SGHVS and FQNEAQ. Trimming removed 1 base from V and 6 bases from J; junction bases left unmatched: 15. CDR3 length: 17 amino acids. CDR3 sequence reads: CASSLGRKGQVFTEQYF. CDR3 DNA sequence: TGTGCCAGCAGCTTAGGAAGAAAAGGACAGGTGTTCACCGAGCAGTACTTC.

The chain is built from TRBV7-8 and TRBJ1-6, with 9 bases identical to TRBD1. The CDR3 length is 15 residues. The ends lost 6 bases at V and 6 bases at J; junction bases unmatched: 6. Germline CDR1 reads SGHVS; CDR2 reads FQNEAQ. CDR3 protein: CASRPGTGSNSPLHF. The CDR3 coding sequence is TGTGCCAGCAGACCCGGGACAGGGAGTAATTCACCCCTCCACTTT. Looking up the rest from reference TRBV7-8 and TRBJ1-6 gives the full variable domain: GAGVSQSPRYKVAKRGQDVALRCDPISGHVSLFWYQQALGQGPEFLTYFQNEAQLDKSGLPSDRFFAERPEGSVSTLKIQRTQQEDSAVYLCASRPGTGSNSPLHFGNGTRLTVT.

The rearrangement links TRBV10-1 to TRBJ1-4; the D gene is possibly TRBD1 (5 bases). The CDR3 extends over 16 amino acids. CDR1 and CDR2 from the germline V gene are WNHNN and SYGVQD (reference sequence). V was shortened by 0 bases and J by 8 bases, with 16 bases between the two germline ends. The CDR3 DNA follows: TGCGCCAGCAGTGAGTCTTTTCTAAGGGGAGGCGAAAAACTGTTTTTT. Protein product: CASSESFLRGGEKLFF.

This clone has a handful of counts. CDR3 bases: TGTGCCTGGAGTGTAGGCCCGCGGGTAGTGAACACCGGGGAGCTGTTTTTT. Translation gives CAWSVGPRVVNTGELFF. J is TRBJ2-2 and V is TRBV30; a possible D gene is TRBD2 (5 bases). In germline, CDR1 is GTSNPN, CDR2 SVGIG (reference sequence). V dropped 0 bases and J dropped 1 base, with 15 bases sitting between them. The CDR3 runs to 17 residues.

This clone appeared once. The CDR3 DNA sequence: TGTGCCACCAGCAGATCACGGGGGGCAGGCCCTTCTAACTATGGCTACACCTTC. Its translation is CATSRSRGAGPSNYGYTF. The chain links TRBV15 to TRBJ1-2; D possibly corresponds to TRBD1 (6 bases). This CDR3 contains 18 residues. CDR1 LNHNV and CDR2 YYDKDF come from the germline V gene (reference sequence). The V end lost 2 bases, the J end lost 0 bases, and 19 bases lay between the germline ends. Full variable domain (rest looked up from reference TRBV15 and TRBJ1-2): DAMVIQNPRYQVTQFGKPVTLSCSQTLNHNVMYWYQQKSSQAPKLLFHYYDKDFNNEADTPDNFQSRRPNTSFCFLDIRSPGLGDTAMYLCATSRSRGAGPSNYGYTFGSGTRLTVV.

The table lists this clone with a count of one. The CDR3: CASSVASGSPWEQYF. The CDR3 nucleotides are TGTGCCAGCAGTGTGGCTAGCGGGAGCCCATGGGAGCAGTACTTC. The chain recombines TRBV27 with TRBJ2-7; TRBD2 matches 10 bases. The length of the CDR3 is 15 residues. Germline V lookup: CDR1 MNHEY, CDR2 SMNVEV (reference sequence). V gave up 5 bases and J gave up 7 bases; unmatched junction bases: 11.

J is TRBJ1-5 and V is TRBV28; D remains unclear. Germline V gives CDR1 MDHEN, CDR2 SYDVKM. V lost 2 bases, J lost 6 bases, and 11 bases lay in between. CDR3 length equals 14 residues. CDR3 sequence: CASSLGGSRQPQHF. Here the CDR3 DNA reads TGTGCCAGCAGTTTAGGAGGGAGCCGTCAGCCCCAGCATTTT.

In its sample, this clone was seen once. The chain employs TRBV29-1 and TRBJ1-1, with D hard to call. The V gene's germline CDR1 is SQVTM and CDR2 ANQGSEA. V was clipped by 7 bases and J by 8 bases, with 14 bases between them. This CDR3 has 11 residues. The CDR3 DNA follows: TGCAGCGGAACCTTTAGGGAGGAAGCTTTCTTT. Translating gives CSGTFREEAFF.

This chain joins TRBV10-1 and TRBJ1-1, with 11 bases that match TRBD1. The CDR3 length is 14 residues. The germline V gene has CDR1 WNHNN and CDR2 SYGVQD (reference sequence). V dropped 6 bases and J dropped 3; count of bases not matched to a gene: 3. CDR3 nucleotides: TGCGCCAGCAGAGGGACAGGGGGTGACACTGAAGCTTTCTTT. This codes for CASRGTGGDTEAFF.

The chain is built from TRBV4-2 and TRBJ2-2; no clear D. V was trimmed by 2 bases and J by 7 bases, leaving 14 bases between them. This CDR3 has 15 residues. Germline loops: CDR1 LGHNA, CDR2 YNFKEQ. CDR3 amino acids: CASSQQPPRIGELFF. The CDR3 nucleotides are TGTGCCAGCAGCCAACAACCCCCGCGGATCGGGGAGCTGTTTTTT.

This clone was observed a single time. This chain connects TRBV5-1 to TRBJ2-3; D is perhaps TRBD1 (5 bases). The CDR3 extends over 14 amino acids. Germline V lookup: CDR1 SGHRS, CDR2 YFSETQ. V lost 0 bases, J lost 4 bases, and 9 bases lay in between. Written as DNA, the CDR3 is TGCGCCAGCAGCTTGGTCCAGGGATCAGATACGCAGTATTTT. Amino acids: CASSLVQGSDTQYF.

This chain joins TRBV28 and TRBJ2-2; the D is unclear. The CDR3 runs 13 residues. The germline V gene encodes CDR1 MDHEN and CDR2 SYDVKM. V dropped 2 bases and J dropped 6 bases, with 7 bases sitting between them. The CDR3 region is CASSLLESGELFF. The CDR3 region has the DNA TGTGCCAGCAGTTTACTAGAATCCGGGGAGCTGTTTTTT.

The chain carries TRBV5-1 and TRBJ1-2, with D perhaps matching TRBD1 (6 bases). The CDR3 has 14 amino acids. Trimming stripped 4 bases from V and 2 bases from J, with 12 bases between. Germline assignment: CDR1 SGHRS and CDR2 YFSETQ. The CDR3 protein is CASSGTGSNYGYTF. CDR3 in DNA: TGCGCCAGCAGCGGTACAGGGTCCAACTATGGCTACACCTTC. The full variable domain, with the rest looked up from reference TRBV5-1 and TRBJ1-2, is KAGVTQTPRYLIKTRGQQVTLSCSPISGHRSVSWYQQTPGQGLQFLFEYFSETQRNKGNFPGRFSGRQFSNSRSEMNVSTLELGDSALYLCASSGTGSNYGYTFGSGTRLTVV.

J is TRBJ2-5 and V is TRBV4-3, with a tentative D call TRBD2 (6 bases). The CDR3 has 15 amino acids. Germline V lookup: CDR1 LGHNA, CDR2 YSLEER. Trimming shortened V by 1 base and J by 4 bases, and 13 bases separated the two germline ends. Written as DNA, the CDR3 is TGCGCCAGCAGCCAAGGAAAACAGGAGGGAGAGACCCAGTACTTC. It is translated as CASSQGKQEGETQYF.

The rearrangement joins TRBV7-3 to TRBJ2-5; TRBD2 agrees at 10 bases. J was trimmed by 2 bases and V by 0 bases; bases with no gene match: 9. Germline CDR1 SGHTA, CDR2 FQGTGA. CDR3 size: 18 residues. This CDR3 is CASSLTLAGGTTQETQYF. The CDR3, as DNA: TGTGCCAGCAGCTTAACGTTAGCGGGAGGAACCACTCAAGAGACCCAGTACTTC.

This clone is a singleton in its sample. CDR3 coding DNA: TGTGCCTGGGGACGGACAACCTACGAGCAGTACTTC. This gives the protein CAWGRTTYEQYF. The chain links TRBV30 to TRBJ2-5; maybe TRBD1 (5 bases). Near its end, the DNA agrees better with TRBJ2-7, so the J call may be wrong. CDR3 length equals 12 residues. The germline gives CDR1 GTSNPN, CDR2 SVGIG (reference sequence).

The genes are TRBV4-2 and TRBJ2-7, with D possibly TRBD1 on 5 matching bases. The germline gives CDR1 LGHNA, CDR2 YNFKEQ. V lost 3 bases and J lost 9, with 18 bases in between. The CDR3 has 14 amino acids. The CDR3 DNA follows: TGTGCCAGCAGCCAGGCTGGGGCCCCAAGGGGGCAGTACTTC. It is translated as CASSQAGAPRGQYF.

This CDR3 reads CAWNAGGRGFYEQYF. Written as DNA, the CDR3 is TGTGCCTGGAACGCAGGGGGAAGGGGATTCTACGAGCAGTACTTC. The chain uses TRBV30 and TRBJ2-7; 7 bases are a match to TRBD1. The CDR3 runs to 15 residues. CDR1 and CDR2 (germline): GTSNPN, SVGIG (reference sequence). Trimming at V came to 4 bases and at J to 3 bases, leaving 12 bases not matched to a gene.

The chain carries TRBV9 and TRBJ2-5; TRBD2 aligns across 8 bases. The J call may be wrong; the DNA end is better matched by TRBJ2-7. The CDR3 is 15 residues long. The V gene's germline CDR1 is SGDLS and CDR2 YYNGEE. The CDR3 bases are TGTGCCAGCAGCCCGACTAGCGTGAGCTCCTACGAGCAGTACTTC. Its protein product is CASSPTSVSSYEQYF.

The V call is TRBV6-6, the J call TRBJ2-5; TRBD1 is a possible D gene (6 bases). CDR1 and CDR2 from the germline V gene are MNHNY and SVGAGI (reference sequence). V lost 6 bases to trimming and J lost 1 base, with 9 bases between them. The CDR3 contains 13 residues. This CDR3 reads CASSRGPQETQYF. CDR3 in DNA: TGTGCCAGCAGCAGGGGACCCCAAGAGACCCAGTACTTC.

A few counts support this clone. This chain links TRBV30 with TRBJ2-7; a possible D gene is TRBD2 (6 bases). The length of the CDR3 is 13 residues. Germline V gene data show CDR1 as GTSNPN and CDR2 as SVGIG (reference sequence). Trimming removed 0 bases at V and 5 bases at J, with 11 bases between. The CDR3 sequence is CAWSVMGGDEQYF. The DNA of the CDR3 is TGTGCCTGGAGTGTAATGGGGGGTGACGAGCAGTACTTC.

The rearrangement joins TRBV5-4 to TRBJ1-1, with a weak D call TRBD1 (5 bases). The length of the CDR3 is 13 residues. Trimming shortened V by 0 bases and J by 11 bases, and 14 bases separated the two germline ends. The V gene's germline CDR1 is SGHNT and CDR2 YYREEE (reference sequence). CDR3 DNA: TGTGCCAGCAGCTTGGACTCACGGAGGGGTGCTTTCTTT. Amino acid sequence: CASSLDSRRGAFF.

This clone has just one count. V gene TRBV19 combines with J gene TRBJ2-1, with 12 bases fitting TRBD2. Germline V gives CDR1 LNHDA, CDR2 SQIVND (reference sequence). This CDR3 has 18 residues. With 4 bases clipped from V and 0 bases from J, the junction kept 7 bases outside the gene matches. This CDR3 reads CASSKTSGSSSSYNEQFF. As DNA, the CDR3 is TGTGCCAGTAGTAAGACTAGCGGGAGCTCGAGCTCCTACAATGAGCAGTTCTTC.

As concerns this clone: The junction and the germline gene differ at one end; a read error may be behind it. This chain joins TRBV7-9 and TRBJ1-1; no firm D call. Per the germline V gene, CDR1 is SEHNR and CDR2 is FQNEAQ (reference sequence). This CDR3 is 12 amino acids long. This chain's CDR3 is CSSSPVVTEAFF. The CDR3 DNA is TGTTCCAGCAGCCCGGTGGTCACTGAAGCTTTCTTT.

The chain has TRBV11-3 and TRBJ2-7; tentatively, D is TRBD2 (6 bases). In germline, CDR1 is SGHNT, CDR2 YENEEA. The CDR3 length is 16 residues. With 0 bases removed from V and 6 bases from J, the gap between germline ends came to 18 bases. The chain's CDR3 is CASSLDGGTQNLEQYF. CDR3 nucleotides: TGTGCCAGCAGCTTAGATGGGGGGACTCAGAATCTCGAGCAGTACTTC.